The 8 T cell receptor beta chains in this list originate from one sample, sequenced in a study of monozygotic twins with inflammatory bowel disease. No DNA is given; TCRdb re-called the 5' RACE reads and lists each CDR3 protein once. Its listing shows 150,000 or so distinct CDR3 sequences. The sequenced material came from blood. Receptors originate from a human donor with ulcerative colitis or Crohn's disease, or a healthy co-twin of an affected twin (not recorded which).

J is TRBJ2-2 and V is TRBV27; TCRdb lists TRBD2, though no DNA is available to test this call. The CDR3 consists of 15 residues. The germline V gene encodes CDR1 MNHEY and CDR2 SMNVEV (reference sequence). CDR3 protein: CASSLRGRAPGELFF.

The gene calls are TRBV27 and TRBJ2-7; with no DNA, the TCRdb D assignment of TRBD1 cannot be verified. In germline, CDR1 is MNHEY, CDR2 SMNVEV (reference sequence). CDR3 length: 15 amino acids. CDR3 loop: CASSLEVGGAPEQYF.

The chain carries TRBV19 and TRBJ2-2. CDR3 size: 14 residues. CDR1 and CDR2 from the germline V gene are LNHDA and SQIVND (reference sequence). This CDR3 reads CASQVAPNTGELFF.

The chain has TRBV14 and TRBJ2-1; TCRdb picks TRBD1, but there is no DNA to check that call. The germline CDR1 and CDR2 sequences are SGHDN and FVKESK. The CDR3 loop spans 16 amino acids. The CDR3 protein is CASSQTGTGIGNEQFF.

J is TRBJ2-3 and V is TRBV20-1. Germline V CDR1 and CDR2: DFQATT, SNEGSKA (reference sequence). There are 11 residues in the CDR3. The CDR3 sequence: CSAWSTDTQYF.

The rearrangement uses TRBV20-1 and TRBJ1-6. This CDR3 is 15 amino acids long. Germline V CDR1 and CDR2: DFQATT, SNEGSKA (reference sequence). The CDR3: CSAVQKHQYNSPLHF.

This chain joins TRBV7-3 and TRBJ2-3; TCRdb selects TRBD2, and the lack of DNA leaves this call unchecked. CDR3 size: 15 residues. Per the germline V gene, CDR1 is SGHTA and CDR2 is FQGTGA. The CDR3 spells CASSSLAGAADTQYF.

This rearrangement joins TRBV12-2 to TRBJ1-2. TRBV12-2 is a known pseudogene. The CDR3 has 15 amino acids. This CDR3 reads CASRLGGRGYYGYTF.